The clone carrying this T cell receptor beta chain was picked up many times. What it binds is not known. Making use of molecular barcodes, quantitative 5'-RACE generated TCR beta libraries. MiXCR, run by TCRdb on the 5' RACE reads, gives a single entry per CDR3 protein. The sample records about 500,000 distinct CDR3 sequences, approximately 11% being singletons. These data belong to a study of CD8 T cells in ankylosing spondylitis. Findings of the study overall: Reportedly, matched ankylosing spondylitis synovial fluid was significantly enriched for disease-linked clones. Among TCR beta sequences, a motif of several highly homologous variants appeared characteristic of ankylosing spondylitis blood.

The CDR3 runs 14 residues. Germline CDR1 is MGHRA and CDR2 is YSYEKL. Trimming cost V 6 bases and J 1 base, with 12 bases left between them. The origin of this receptor is a male donor with ankylosing spondylitis. Sample: blood, either unsorted or a sorted T cell fraction (not recorded which). V is TRBV4-1 and J is TRBJ1-1; D remains ambiguous. This CDR3 is CASSQQTSNTEAFF. CDR3 in DNA: TGCGCCAGCAGTCAACAGACTTCGAACACTGAAGCTTTCTTT.